These T cell receptor beta chains were read from a single sample in a study of blood T cell repertoires in COVID-19. This table comes from immunoSEQ multiplex PCR, and its TCRdb copy is limited to in-frame clones, with some not included. Among tens of thousands of clones listed, around 85% were seen once. The sample was peripheral blood. Every receptor here comes from a human donor with acute or convalescent COVID-19. The donor label of this sample is uncertain. The CDR3 runs from the conserved cysteine through the conserved F or W. A D gene is named only where the DNA matches it firmly. Clone size is not always given. Where it is, it says once, few, many or a class for expanded clones.

v_gene: TRBV11-3
abundance: -
d_gene: -
j_gene: TRBJ2-7
len: 20
CDR3nt: TGTGCCAGCAGCAGACCCCAGAAACCTTCGACAGCCCCGGGCTCCTACGAGCAGTACTTC
CDR3aa: CASSRPQKPSTAPGSYEQYF

v_gene: TRBV14
abundance: once
d_gene: -
j_gene: TRBJ2-1
len: 14
CDR3nt: TGTGCCAGCAGCCAAGTACGTGGGAGCAATGAGCAGTTCTTC
CDR3aa: CASSQVRGSNEQFF

v_gene: TRBV6-6
abundance: -
d_gene: TRBD1
j_gene: TRBJ1-4
len: 15
CDR3nt: TGTGCCAGCAGCAAACAGGGGCAAAATAATGAAAAACTGTTTTTT
CDR3aa: CASSKQGQNNEKLFF

v_gene: TRBV6-2/TRBV6-3
abundance: few
d_gene: -
j_gene: TRBJ1-1
len: 13
CDR3nt: TGTGCCAGCAGTTACTCGAGAGAAACTGAAGCTTTCTTT
CDR3aa: CASSYSRETEAFF

v_gene: TRBV2
abundance: -
d_gene: -
j_gene: TRBJ1-1
len: 13
CDR3nt: TGTGCCAGCAGTGGACTCAGGGGCACTGAAGCTTTCTTT
CDR3aa: CASSGLRGTEAFF

v_gene: TRBV6-5
abundance: -
d_gene: TRBD1
j_gene: TRBJ2-2
len: 14
CDR3nt: TGTGCCAGCAGTTACAGGACAGGCACCGGGGAGCTGTTTTTT
CDR3aa: CASSYRTGTGELFF

v_gene: TRBV7-9
abundance: -
d_gene: -
j_gene: TRBJ1-4
len: 16
CDR3nt: TGTGCCAGCAGCTTAGTGGGGGGGTCAACTAATGAAAAACTGTTTTTT
CDR3aa: CASSLVGGSTNEKLFF

v_gene: TRBV6-6
abundance: -
d_gene: -
j_gene: TRBJ1-2
len: 13
CDR3nt: TGTGCCAGCAGTTACCGAGGGATCTATGGCTACACCTTC
CDR3aa: CASSYRGIYGYTF

v_gene: TRBV6-5
abundance: -
d_gene: -
j_gene: TRBJ1-6
len: 14
CDR3nt: TGTGCCAGCAGCCTCGGAACGAGAGGATCACCCCTCCACTTT
CDR3aa: CASSLGTRGSPLHF

v_gene: TRBV25-1
abundance: -
d_gene: -
j_gene: TRBJ2-1
len: 13
CDR3nt: TGTGCCGCAAGCAAAGGAGGGTACAATGAGCAGTTCTTC
CDR3aa: CAASKGGYNEQFF

v_gene: TRBV7-3
abundance: -
d_gene: TRBD2
j_gene: TRBJ2-1
len: 15
CDR3nt: TGTGCCAGCAGCTCAAGACTAGCGGGAGCCTATGAGCAGTTCTTC
CDR3aa: CASSSRLAGAYEQFF

v_gene: TRBV3-1/TRBV3-2
abundance: -
d_gene: TRBD1
j_gene: TRBJ2-7
len: 15
CDR3nt: TGTGCCAGCAGCCAGTCCGGGACAGGGGCCTACGAGCAGTACTTC
CDR3aa: CASSQSGTGAYEQYF

v_gene: TRBV7-6
abundance: -
d_gene: TRBD1
j_gene: TRBJ1-2
len: 16
CDR3nt: TGTGCCAGCAGCCCGCAGGGACAGGGGGCGAACTATGGCTACACCTTC
CDR3aa: CASSPQGQGANYGYTF

v_gene: TRBV6-1
abundance: -
d_gene: -
j_gene: TRBJ2-7
len: 13
CDR3nt: TGTGCCAGCAGTGAGCGGGAATCCTACGAGCAGTACTTC
CDR3aa: CASSERESYEQYF

v_gene: TRBV4-3
abundance: -
d_gene: -
j_gene: TRBJ1-2
len: 16
CDR3nt: TGCGCCAGCAGCCAAGGGCAGTCAGATGTGGACTATGGCTACACCTTC
CDR3aa: CASSQGQSDVDYGYTF

v_gene: TRBV3-1/TRBV3-2
abundance: -
d_gene: -
j_gene: TRBJ2-3
len: 12
CDR3nt: TGTGCCAGCAGCCAATTCTCGGATACGCAGTATTTT
CDR3aa: CASSQFSDTQYF

v_gene: TRBV19
abundance: -
d_gene: -
j_gene: TRBJ2-2
len: 16
CDR3nt: TGTGCCAGTAGTAAATCCCCCTTAAGCGGGACCGGGGAGCTGTTTTTT
CDR3aa: CASSKSPLSGTGELFF

v_gene: TRBV18
abundance: -
d_gene: TRBD1
j_gene: TRBJ2-7
len: 15
CDR3nt: TGTGCCAGCTCACCAGGCACAGGGGGTCCCTACGAGCAGTACTTC
CDR3aa: CASSPGTGGPYEQYF

v_gene: TRBV4-1
abundance: -
d_gene: TRBD2
j_gene: TRBJ2-7
len: 14
CDR3nt: TGCGCCAGCAGCCACCCCGGGGGGGGCGAGGAGCAGTACTTC
CDR3aa: CASSHPGGGEEQYF

v_gene: TRBV11-2
abundance: -
d_gene: TRBD1
j_gene: TRBJ2-1
len: 14
CDR3nt: TGTGCCAGCAGCTTCGGGACAGGGGCCAATGAGCAGTTCTTC
CDR3aa: CASSFGTGANEQFF

v_gene: TRBV9
abundance: -
d_gene: -
j_gene: TRBJ2-7
len: 14
CDR3nt: TGTGCCAGCAGCGGAGGCACAGGGTCCTCCGAGCAGTACTTC
CDR3aa: CASSGGTGSSEQYF

v_gene: TRBV7-3
abundance: -
d_gene: TRBD2
j_gene: TRBJ2-1
len: 14
CDR3nt: TGTGCCAGCAGCTTACGCGGGAGGGTGGATGAGCAGTTCTTC
CDR3aa: CASSLRGRVDEQFF

v_gene: TRBV29-1
abundance: -
d_gene: TRBD1
j_gene: TRBJ2-7
len: 13
CDR3nt: TGCAGCGTCCGACAGGGGAGCTCCTACGAGCAGTACTTC
CDR3aa: CSVRQGSSYEQYF

v_gene: TRBV19
abundance: -
d_gene: TRBD1
j_gene: TRBJ2-3
len: 14
CDR3nt: TGTGCCAGTAGCGGGACAGGATGGGTGGATACGCAGTATTTT
CDR3aa: CASSGTGWVDTQYF

v_gene: TRBV7-9
abundance: -
d_gene: -
j_gene: TRBJ1-1
len: 14
CDR3nt: TGTGCCAGCAGCTGGGGAGGACAGAACACTGAAGCTTTCTTT
CDR3aa: CASSWGGQNTEAFF

v_gene: TRBV30
abundance: -
d_gene: TRBD2
j_gene: TRBJ2-5
len: 15
CDR3nt: TGTGCCTGGAGTGAGGGACTAGCGGGTGGTGAGACCCAGTACTTC
CDR3aa: CAWSEGLAGGETQYF

v_gene: TRBV5-4
abundance: -
d_gene: TRBD2
j_gene: TRBJ2-3
len: 16
CDR3nt: TGTGCCAGCAGCTTGGTTGTCGGGGGGGCCACAGATACGCAGTATTTT
CDR3aa: CASSLVVGGATDTQYF

v_gene: TRBV14
abundance: -
d_gene: -
j_gene: TRBJ2-7
len: 18
CDR3nt: TGTGCCAGCAGCCAAGGGATTTGGACTACTTTAAGCTCCTACGAGCAGTACTTC
CDR3aa: CASSQGIWTTLSSYEQYF

v_gene: TRBV18
abundance: -
d_gene: TRBD1
j_gene: TRBJ1-3
len: 18
CDR3nt: TGTGCCAGCTCCCACGGACAGGGGGCGGGGTACTCTGGAAACACCATATATTTT
CDR3aa: CASSHGQGAGYSGNTIYF

v_gene: TRBV7-7
abundance: -
d_gene: TRBD2
j_gene: TRBJ2-5
len: 15
CDR3nt: TGTGCTAGCAGCCCAGGCGGGGGGGGACAAGAGACCCAGTACTTC
CDR3aa: CASSPGGGGQETQYF

v_gene: TRBV4-2
abundance: few
d_gene: -
j_gene: TRBJ2-3
len: 16
CDR3nt: TGTGCCAGCAGCCAAGAAGCAATGCCTAGAACAGATACGCAGTATTTT
CDR3aa: CASSQEAMPRTDTQYF

v_gene: TRBV18
abundance: once
d_gene: TRBD1
j_gene: TRBJ2-7
len: 14
CDR3nt: TGTGCCAGCTCCCCGTCGACAGGGTCCTACGAGCAGTACTTC
CDR3aa: CASSPSTGSYEQYF

v_gene: TRBV12-3/TRBV12-4
abundance: -
d_gene: -
j_gene: TRBJ1-2
len: 12
CDR3nt: TGTGCCAGCAGTTTTACAGGATATGGCTACACCTTC
CDR3aa: CASSFTGYGYTF

v_gene: TRBV6-1
abundance: once
d_gene: -
j_gene: TRBJ1-5
len: 18
CDR3nt: TGTGCCAGCAGTGAATTGGTTTCGTACAGAATTAGCAATCAGCCCCAGCATTTT
CDR3aa: CASSELVSYRISNQPQHF

v_gene: TRBV5-1
abundance: -
d_gene: -
j_gene: TRBJ1-1
len: 13
CDR3nt: TGCGCCAGCAGTTACGCAGGGGAGACTGAAGCTTTCTTT
CDR3aa: CASSYAGETEAFF

v_gene: TRBV10-3
abundance: -
d_gene: -
j_gene: TRBJ2-2
len: 17
CDR3nt: TGTGCCATCAGGTCTGGGCAGACAGGAGCGAACACCGGGGAGCTGTTTTTT
CDR3aa: CAIRSGQTGANTGELFF

v_gene: TRBV4-2
abundance: once
d_gene: TRBD2
j_gene: TRBJ2-3
len: 16
CDR3nt: TGTGCCAGCAGCCAAGATACGCGGGAGGGGTTGGATACGCAGTATTTT
CDR3aa: CASSQDTREGLDTQYF

v_gene: TRBV6-6
abundance: -
d_gene: -
j_gene: TRBJ1-1
len: 17
CDR3nt: TGTGCCAGCAGTCACGGAGCCGGTCCCGGAATGAACACTGAAGCTTTCTTT
CDR3aa: CASSHGAGPGMNTEAFF

v_gene: TRBV7-9
abundance: -
d_gene: TRBD1
j_gene: TRBJ2-1
len: 15
CDR3nt: TGTGCCAGCAGCGCCGGGACAGGGGTGGGCGATGAGCAGTTCTTC
CDR3aa: CASSAGTGVGDEQFF

v_gene: TRBV10-3
abundance: -
d_gene: -
j_gene: TRBJ1-2
len: 13
CDR3nt: TGTGCCATCACTCTGACAGGAGATTACGGCTACACCTTC
CDR3aa: CAITLTGDYGYTF

v_gene: TRBV24-1
abundance: -
d_gene: TRBD1
j_gene: TRBJ2-7
len: 15
CDR3nt: TGTGCCACCAGTGATGCGGGACAGGGTGGTTACGAGCAGTACTTC
CDR3aa: CATSDAGQGGYEQYF

v_gene: TRBV28
abundance: -
d_gene: -
j_gene: TRBJ1-1
len: 14
CDR3nt: TGTGCCAGCTTGGAGGGGGGGCCCAACACTGAAGCTTTCTTT
CDR3aa: CASLEGGPNTEAFF

v_gene: TRBV2
abundance: -
d_gene: -
j_gene: TRBJ2-7
len: 12
CDR3nt: TGTGCCAGCAGTGAGGGGGGGGCCGAGCAGTACTTC
CDR3aa: CASSEGGAEQYF

v_gene: TRBV24-1
abundance: once
d_gene: -
j_gene: TRBJ1-1
len: 13
CDR3nt: TGTGCCACCAGTGAAGACACGAACACTGAAGCTTTCTTT
CDR3aa: CATSEDTNTEAFF

v_gene: TRBV7-2
abundance: once
d_gene: -
j_gene: TRBJ2-5
len: 15
CDR3nt: TGTGCCAGCAGCTTAGGGTCGGGGTACCAAGAGACCCAGTACTTC
CDR3aa: CASSLGSGYQETQYF

v_gene: TRBV18
abundance: -
d_gene: TRBD2
j_gene: TRBJ2-1
len: 20
CDR3nt: TGTGCCAGCTCACCATTGTACTCCGGACTAGCGGGATTCTCCTACAATGAGCAGTTCTTC
CDR3aa: CASSPLYSGLAGFSYNEQFF

v_gene: TRBV9
abundance: -
d_gene: TRBD2
j_gene: TRBJ2-5
len: 21
CDR3nt: TGTGCCAGCAGCCCCACCCCTAGGGGGACTAGCGGGAGGGGGCTCCAAGAGACCCAGTACTTC
CDR3aa: CASSPTPRGTSGRGLQETQYF

v_gene: TRBV10-2
abundance: once
d_gene: TRBD1
j_gene: TRBJ1-6
len: 15
CDR3nt: TGCGCCAGCAGGTTCCCGACAGGGATTAATTCACCCCTCCACTTT
CDR3aa: CASRFPTGINSPLHF

v_gene: TRBV27
abundance: -
d_gene: -
j_gene: TRBJ2-2
len: 15
CDR3nt: TGTGCCAGCAGCTCAGGACAAGGCCGACACGGGGAGCTGTTTTTT
CDR3aa: CASSSGQGRHGELFF

v_gene: TRBV6-4
abundance: once
d_gene: TRBD1
j_gene: TRBJ2-1
len: 15
CDR3nt: TGTGCCAGCAGTGCAGGGACAGTGGGGAATAATGAGCAGTTCTTC
CDR3aa: CASSAGTVGNNEQFF

v_gene: TRBV6-2/TRBV6-3
abundance: -
d_gene: -
j_gene: TRBJ2-1
len: 17
CDR3nt: TGTGCCAGCAGTTACTCGAAGGGGGGGCGCATCTTAAATGAGCAGTTCTTC
CDR3aa: CASSYSKGGRILNEQFF

v_gene: TRBV11-3
abundance: -
d_gene: -
j_gene: TRBJ2-1
len: 15
CDR3nt: TGTGCCAGCAGCTTAGGTAAGGGGCTGGACGCTAGGCAGTTCTTC
CDR3aa: CASSLGKGLDARQFF

v_gene: TRBV6-2/TRBV6-3
abundance: -
d_gene: TRBD2
j_gene: TRBJ2-1
len: 19
CDR3nt: TGTGCCAGCAGCCTCGGGCTGCGGAGGGGCGGGAGGACCTACAATGAGCAGTTCTTC
CDR3aa: CASSLGLRRGGRTYNEQFF

v_gene: TRBV28
abundance: -
d_gene: -
j_gene: TRBJ1-2
len: 15
CDR3nt: TGTGCCAGCAGTTTATCCGGGACAAATATCTATGGCTACACCTTC
CDR3aa: CASSLSGTNIYGYTF